This T cell receptor (beta chain) was sequenced in a study of blood T cells in healthy people across ages. Regarding this clonotype: Being one base from a much bigger clone, this may be a read error.

The CDR3 has 15 amino acids. Looked up from germline, CDR1 is MDHEN and CDR2 is SYDVKM. Using a J-beta primer mix together with a sample-barcoded 5' primer, a second PCR was run for about 6 to 11 cycles. TCRdb re-derived calls from the 5' RACE reads in MiXCR, one entry per CDR3 protein. The repertoire holds about 1,500,000 distinct CDR3 sequences, with 28% as singletons. Sequencing was performed on blood. V and J are TRBV28 and TRBJ2-1, with 11 bases lining up with TRBD1. The J call may be in error: the DNA end matches TRBJ2-7 better. The clonotype was recovered from a woman in her thirties in good health. The CDR3 sequence: CASRPGTGGRYEQYF. The CDR3 bases are TGTGCCAGCAGACCCGGGACAGGGGGACGCTACGAGCAGTACTTC.